This T cell receptor beta chain is from a study of shared clonotypes between healthy human individuals. Study summary: Three CD4 naive, three CD4 memory, two CD8 naive and one CD8 memory plate were used per donor. Findings of the study overall: Although depth was large, rarefaction showed that sequencing of the sorted subsets was incomplete. Sharing across a few donors was seen in roughly 5.2% of naive CD4 clonotypes. Naive subsets generally exceeded memory subsets in estimated richness.

Sequenced by immunoSEQ multiplex PCR; TCRdb stores in-frame clones only, minus some. The data show 850,000 to 1,200,000 clones, more than 60% seen once. Turning to this clone: Its antigen is unknown.

Germline CDR1 is GTSNPN and CDR2 is SVGIG (reference sequence). V lost 0 bases, J lost 12 bases, and 12 bases lay in between. The CDR3 spans 11 residues. Sequencing was carried out using memory CD4+ T cells sorted from blood. The subset is: CD45RA-negative fraction. This clonotype originated in a man between 18 and 35 years old in good health. The chain is built from TRBV30 and TRBJ2-7, with D hard to call. CDR3 nucleotides: TGTGCCTGGAGTGTAAGTGGTTTACCGTACTTC. Amino acids: CAWSVSGLPYF.